The next 22 T cell receptor beta chains were all read from a single sample in a study of T cells in Graves' hyperthyroidism and ophthalmopathy. The source material, RNA transcripts, was used to amplify TCR beta CDR3 regions. The HTBI primer set served for first-round RT-PCR of the TCR CDR3. TCRdb redid the calling of the multiplex PCR reads with MiXCR, one entry per CDR3 protein. The profile shows 600,000 to 800,000 distinct CDR3 sequences, around a third of them singletons. Sample: blood. These receptors were taken from a woman aged 40 to 55 with Graves' hyperthyroidism.

This chain joins TRBV6-6 and TRBJ2-6; D unresolved. V gave up 7 bases and J gave up 4 bases, with 17 bases separating them. Germline V gives CDR1 MNHNY, CDR2 SVGAGI (reference sequence). The CDR3 extends over 16 amino acids. CDR3 in DNA: TGTGCCAGCAAGGACGGCTACGAGGCCGGGGCCAACGTCCTGACTTTC. This codes for CASKDGYEAGANVLTF.

This clonotype was seen more than once but under ten times. The chain carries TRBV5-6 and TRBJ1-3, with D hard to call. The CDR3 consists of 14 residues. The V and J ends lost 4 bases and 1 base respectively, with 9 bases between them. Germline CDR1 is SGHDT and CDR2 is YYEEEE. The chain's CDR3 is CASSPEPSGNTIYF. The CDR3 bases are TGTGCCAGCAGCCCAGAGCCTTCTGGAAACACCATATATTTT.

At least ten counts were recorded for this clonotype. This sequence joins TRBV9 and TRBJ2-5; TRBD1 matches at 8 bases. The CDR3 is 16 residues long. CDR1 and CDR2 (germline): SGDLS, YYNGEE. After removal of 4 bases from V and 2 bases from J, the junction contained 10 bases not matched to a gene. The CDR3 spells CASSPTGQALQETQYF. CDR3 DNA: TGTGCCAGCAGCCCAACGGGACAGGCCCTACAAGAGACCCAGTACTTC.

This chain joins TRBV6-1 and TRBJ2-7; possibly TRBD2 for D (6 bases). The CDR3 runs to 13 residues. Germline-derived CDR1 and CDR2 are MNHNS and SASEGT. V shed 5 bases and J shed 4 bases, with 12 bases lying between them. CDR3 in DNA: TGTGCCAGCAGTACCGGACGGGAGTACGAGCAGTACTTC. It is translated as CASSTGREYEQYF.

The CDR3 protein is CATSRETGVGYGYTF. Here the CDR3 DNA reads TGTGCCACCAGCAGAGAGACAGGGGTCGGCTATGGCTACACCTTC. The V call is TRBV15, the J call TRBJ1-2, with TRBD1 matching 8 bases. With 0 bases clipped from V and 4 bases from J, the junction kept 4 bases outside the gene matches. This CDR3 is 15 amino acids long. CDR1 and CDR2 (germline): LNHNV, YYDKDF (reference sequence).

Comments on this clonotype: At one of its ends the junction is not consistent with the germline gene, which may arise from a read error. V is TRBV7-9 and J is TRBJ1-1; D ambiguous. The CDR3 extends over 15 amino acids. CDR1 and CDR2 (germline): SEHNR, FQNEAQ (reference sequence). CDR3 DNA sequence: TGCGCCAGCAGTCCCCCGGACGGCCGCCACCGTAGAGCTTTCTTT. This encodes CASSPPDGRHRRAFF.

This clonotype occurred a few times. The chain couples TRBV12-3 or TRBV12-4 to TRBJ2-6; no firm D call. The V gene lost 8 bases and the J gene lost 4 bases, with 18 bases spanning the gap. This CDR3 spans 16 amino acids. The CDR3 region is CASSEGEVDGANVLTF. CDR3 coding DNA: TGTGCCAGCTCGGAAGGTGAAGTGGACGGGGCCAACGTCCTGACTTTC.

The chain links TRBV19 to TRBJ2-5, with 9 bases matching TRBD2. Matching the DNA end better, TRBJ2-1 makes the J call doubtful. The germline V gene encodes CDR1 LNHDA and CDR2 SQIVND (reference sequence). The CDR3 consists of 15 residues. The CDR3 protein is CASSTPSGNHNEQFF. The CDR3 nucleotides read TGTGCCAGTAGTACCCCTAGCGGGAACCACAATGAGCAGTTCTTC.

This clonotype appeared many times. The chain recombines TRBV4-1 with TRBJ1-1; 8 bases fit TRBD1. Germline assignment: CDR1 MGHRA and CDR2 YSYEKL. V trimming: 1 base; J trimming: 5 bases; junction bases outside the gene matches: 3. This CDR3 has 14 amino acids. The CDR3 region has the DNA TGCGCCAGCAGCCAAGGGACAGGGTGGACTGAAGCTTTCTTT. Protein sequence: CASSQGTGWTEAFF.

In its sample, this clonotype was seen many times. CDR3: CASSPLPGTAPHQPQHF. Here the CDR3 DNA reads TGTGCCAGCAGCCCCCTACCCGGGACAGCTCCTCATCAGCCCCAGCATTTT. The chain carries TRBV7-2 and TRBJ1-5; 7 nucleotides match TRBD1. CDR3 size: 17 residues. Germline V CDR1 and CDR2: SGHTA, FQGNSA. After removal of 5 bases from V and 5 bases from J, the junction contained 15 bases not matched to a gene. Drawing the rest from reference TRBV7-2 and TRBJ1-5, the complete variable domain is GAGVSQSPSNKVTEKGKDVELRCDPISGHTALYWYRQSLGQGLEFLIYFQGNSAPDKSGLPSDRFSAERTGGSVSTLTIQRTQQEDSAVYLCASSPLPGTAPHQPQHFGDGTRLSIL.

The sample holds many counts of this clonotype. CDR3 residues: CASSTLTRGETQYF. DNA for the CDR3: TGTGCCAGCAGTACCCTGACTAGAGGGGAGACCCAGTACTTC. The chain has TRBV5-4 and TRBJ2-5, with D possibly being TRBD2 (6 bases). The CDR3 length is 14 residues. Germline CDR1 is SGHNT and CDR2 is YYREEE (reference sequence). Trimming stripped 5 bases from V and 5 bases from J, with 16 bases between.

The chain is built from TRBV10-2 and TRBJ1-1, with D possibly being TRBD1 (5 bases). Trimming stripped 6 bases from V and 8 bases from J, with 10 bases between. The length of the CDR3 is 11 residues. Germline lookup yields CDR1 WSHSY and CDR2 SAAADI. The CDR3 spells CASRRGGEAFF. The CDR3 region has the DNA TGCGCCAGCAGACGCGGGGGGGAAGCTTTCTTT.

At least ten counts were recorded for this clonotype. The chain joins TRBV6-6 to TRBJ1-6, with D maybe TRBD1 (5 bases). CDR1 and CDR2 (germline): MNHNY, SVGAGI (reference sequence). Trimming pared 5 bases from V and 7 bases from J, leaving 12 bases between. This CDR3 has 14 amino acids. DNA of the CDR3: TGTGCCAGCAGTCCAGGGCTTGAGAATTCACCCCTCCACTTT. The encoded protein is CASSPGLENSPLHF.

V and J are TRBV11-2 and TRBJ1-2, with D possibly TRBD1 on 6 matching bases. CDR3 length: 16 amino acids. Germline V gives CDR1 SGHAT, CDR2 FQNNGV. V lost 0 bases and J lost 2, with 13 bases in between. The CDR3 loop is CASSLDTGTQNYGYTF. For the CDR3, the DNA is TGTGCCAGCAGCTTAGACACCGGGACACAGAACTATGGCTACACCTTC.

This clonotype was counted many times. This chain links TRBV13 with TRBJ1-3, with D perhaps matching TRBD1 (6 bases). In germline, CDR1 is PRHDT, CDR2 FYEKMQ (reference sequence). This CDR3 spans 14 amino acids. Trimming cost V 3 bases and J 5 bases, with 11 bases left between them. CDR3 coding DNA: TGTGCCAGCAGCTTGGACAGCCATAGAAACACCATATATTTT. Encoded protein: CASSLDSHRNTIYF.

The chain couples TRBV11-1 to TRBJ2-7, with 8 bases fitting TRBD2. Germline-derived CDR1 and CDR2 are SGHAT and FQDESV (reference sequence). The CDR3 is 14 residues long. V lost 3 bases, J lost 5 bases, and 6 bases stayed unmatched. CDR3 residues: CASSLRGESDEQYF. CDR3 nucleotides: TGTGCCAGCAGCTTGCGGGGGGAGAGCGACGAGCAGTACTTC.

The chain is built from TRBV24-1 and TRBJ2-7; D is possibly TRBD1 (5 bases). This CDR3 is built from 13 residues. CDR1 is KGHDR and CDR2 is SFDVKD in the germline V gene. The V end lost 4 bases, the J end lost 7 bases, and 13 bases lay between the germline ends. Here the CDR3 DNA reads TGTGCCACCAGTGACTCGTGGGGCAATGAGCAGTACTTC. Protein product: CATSDSWGNEQYF.

This clonotype came up a few times. J is TRBJ1-5 and V is TRBV15; TRBD1 is a possible D gene (5 bases). Trimming took 3 bases from V and 3 from J, leaving 18 bases between them. The CDR3 loop spans 17 amino acids. Germline CDR1 reads LNHNV; CDR2 reads YYDKDF (reference sequence). CDR3 sequence reads: CATSSFTRVNYNQPQHF. CDR3 sequence (DNA): TGTGCCACCAGCAGCTTCACCAGGGTCAACTACAATCAGCCCCAGCATTTT.

The chain couples TRBV20-1 to TRBJ2-7, with 12 positions matching TRBD2. V trimming: 6 bases; J trimming: 4 bases; junction bases outside the gene matches: 13. The V gene's germline CDR1 is DFQATT and CDR2 SNEGSKA (reference sequence). This CDR3 spans 16 amino acids. CDR3 amino acids: CSAASGGVSPRYEQYF. DNA for the CDR3: TGCAGTGCCGCTAGCGGGGGGGTCTCCCCTCGATACGAGCAGTACTTC.

The chain carries TRBV11-2 and TRBJ1-4; 8 nucleotides align to TRBD1. The CDR3 is 13 residues long. Per germline, CDR1 SGHAT and CDR2 FQNNGV. Germline trimming cut 6 bases from V and 6 bases from J; bases unmatched to any gene: 3. The CDR3 here is CASSSGQDEKLFF. The CDR3 nucleotides are TGTGCCAGCAGTTCGGGACAGGATGAAAAACTGTTTTTT.

This clonotype was seen only once. The chain joins TRBV9 to TRBJ1-3; 8 bases are shared with TRBD1. The germline V gene encodes CDR1 SGDLS and CDR2 YYNGEE. The V gene end was trimmed by 1 base and the J gene end by 2 bases; junction bases not matched to a gene: 2. This CDR3 is built from 15 residues. The chain's CDR3 is CASSVQGAPGNTIYF. In DNA, the CDR3 is TGTGCCAGCAGCGTACAGGGGGCCCCTGGAAACACCATATATTTT.

The chain has TRBV2 and TRBJ1-2; 7 nucleotides align to TRBD1. The CDR3 length is 14 residues. Trimming cost V 3 bases and J 4 bases; bases outside gene matches: 5. CDR1 SNHLY and CDR2 FYNNEI come from the germline V gene. The DNA for the CDR3 is TGTGCCAGCAGTGACGAGGCAGGGGGCTATGGCTACACCTTC. This encodes CASSDEAGGYGYTF.